The 10 T cell receptor beta chains listed next were all sequenced from one sample in a study of blood T cell repertoires in COVID-19. Only in-frame clones appear in the TCRdb table, and some are missing; sequencing was by immunoSEQ multiplex PCR. This sample has 130,000 to 150,000 clones, with roughly 90% found just once. Input material: PBMCs or T cells enriched from blood (not recorded which). The receptors were sampled from a woman aged 25 to 39 with acute COVID-19.

This clone appeared a single time. The chain recombines TRBV2 with TRBJ2-3; D is unresolved. The V and J ends lost 1 base and 5 bases respectively, with 4 bases between them. Germline values: CDR1 SNHLY, CDR2 FYNNEI. The CDR3 covers 12 residues. CDR3 region: CASSEERDTQYF. Written as DNA, the CDR3 is TGTGCCAGCAGTGAAGAGCGAGATACGCAGTATTTT.

The chain employs TRBV5-1 and TRBJ2-5, with 9 nucleotides matching TRBD1. This CDR3 is built from 18 residues. CDR1 and CDR2 from the germline V gene are SGHRS and YFSETQ. J was trimmed by 4 bases and V by 0 bases; bases with no gene match: 13. In nucleotides, the CDR3 is TGCGCCAGCAGCTTGGCCGGGACAGGGCGGGGAGAAGGAGAGACCCAGTACTTC. Translation gives CASSLAGTGRGEGETQYF. The full variable domain, completed using reference TRBV5-1 and TRBJ2-5, is KAGVTQTPRYLIKTRGQQVTLSCSPISGHRSVSWYQQTPGQGLQFLFEYFSETQRNKGNFPGRFSGRQFSNSRSEMNVSTLELGDSALYLCASSLAGTGRGEGETQYFGPGTRLLVL.

This rearrangement joins TRBV7-6 to TRBJ2-5; a weak D match, TRBD2 (7 bases). The V end lost 6 bases, the J end lost 1 base, and 21 bases lay between the germline ends. This CDR3 spans 17 amino acids. The germline gives CDR1 SGHVS, CDR2 FNYEAQ. CDR3 region: CASRARAPGGPQETQYF. CDR3 in DNA: TGTGCCAGCAGGGCCCGGGCCCCCGGGGGGCCCCAAGAGACCCAGTACTTC. The full variable domain, in which reference TRBV7-6 and TRBJ2-5 provide the parts outside the CDR3, is GAGVSQSPRYKVTKRGQDVALRCDPISGHVSLYWYRQALGQGPEFLTYFNYEAQQDKSGLPNDRFSAERPEGSISTLTIQRTEQRDSAMYRCASRARAPGGPQETQYFGPGTRLLVL.

As regards this clone: Other DNA sequences within the sample encode an identical CDR3. The rearrangement joins TRBV4-3 to TRBJ1-5; a weak D match, TRBD1 (5 bases). The CDR3 runs 13 residues. The germline V gene encodes CDR1 LGHNA and CDR2 YSLEER. Deletions cut 0 bases from V and 7 bases from J, with 7 bases between. CDR3 nucleotide sequence: TGCGCCAGCAGCCAAGATAGGGGACAGCCCCAGCATTTT. Translated: CASSQDRGQPQHF.

The rearrangement links TRBV5-4 to TRBJ2-3, with D possibly matching TRBD1 (6 bases). CDR3 length equals 16 residues. CDR1 is SGHNT, CDR2 YYREEE, per germline (reference sequence). V lost 4 bases and J 2 bases, leaving 17 bases between the germline ends. DNA for the CDR3: TGTGCCAGCAGCCCATACCTACAGGGAACCACAGATACGCAGTATTTT. Translation gives CASSPYLQGTTDTQYF. The variable domain in full, completed from reference TRBV5-4 and TRBJ2-3, reads ETGVTQSPTHLIKTRGQQVTLRCSSQSGHNTVSWYQQALGQGPQFIFQYYREEENGRGNFPPRFSGLQFPNYSSELNVNALELDDSALYLCASSPYLQGTTDTQYFGPGTRLTVL.

V is TRBV5-4 and J is TRBJ2-1, with a possible D match to TRBD1 (6 bases). The CDR3 consists of 15 residues. The germline V and J ends were trimmed by 3 bases and 9 bases, with 19 bases remaining between them. Germline V gene lookup returns CDR1 SGHNT and CDR2 YYREEE (reference sequence). The CDR3 spells CASSWTDGLYGEQFF. In nucleotides, the CDR3 is TGTGCCAGCAGCTGGACAGACGGGTTGTATGGTGAGCAGTTCTTC.

The V call is TRBV11-1, the J call TRBJ2-1; weak D call: TRBD2 (6 bases). The germline gives CDR1 SGHAT, CDR2 FQDESV (reference sequence). V lost 6 bases, J lost 7 bases, and 7 bases lay in between. This CDR3 contains 11 residues. This chain's CDR3 is CASRSGNEQFF. As DNA, the CDR3 is TGTGCCAGCAGGAGCGGGAATGAGCAGTTCTTC.

The DNA for the CDR3 is TGTGCCAGCAGCTTCCAAAATAGCGGGAGGCGCAACGAGCAGTACTTC. Translating gives CASSFQNSGRRNEQYF. The rearrangement links TRBV7-2 to TRBJ2-7; 10 bases fit TRBD2. The J segment lost 5 bases and the V segment lost 3 bases, leaving 10 bases of the junction unmatched. The CDR3 has 16 amino acids. The germline gives CDR1 SGHTA, CDR2 FQGNSA.

This chain connects TRBV30 to TRBJ1-5; TRBD1 matches at 7 bases. The V gene end was trimmed by 0 bases and the J gene end by 7 bases; junction bases not matched to a gene: 3. Germline V gene lookup returns CDR1 GTSNPN and CDR2 SVGIG (reference sequence). This CDR3 has 13 amino acids. The CDR3, as DNA: TGTGCCTGGAGTGTAGGGGGCTGGCAGCCCCAGCATTTT. Translated, it gives CAWSVGGWQPQHF.

The CDR3 nucleotides read TGTGCCAGCAGCTTAACAGCGGGAGTTGGGTACGAGCAGTACTTC. This codes for CASSLTAGVGYEQYF. The chain has TRBV7-2 and TRBJ2-7; 8 bases match TRBD2. Germline values: CDR1 SGHTA, CDR2 FQGNSA. Germline trimming cut 2 bases from V and 4 bases from J; bases unmatched to any gene: 7. This CDR3 comprises 15 residues.